This TCR beta chain was recovered during a study of OX40 agonist ivuxolimab in advanced cancers. This clone was recorded only once. The CDR3 has 14 residues. The germline CDR1 and CDR2 sequences are LNHDA and SQIVND (reference sequence). V was trimmed by 7 bases and J by 1 base, leaving 13 bases between them. The data were produced by immunoSEQ multiplex PCR, yet TCRdb's version contains in-frame clones alone and is incomplete. The table includes 48,000 or so clones, 70% to 90% detected once. The chain joins TRBV19 to TRBJ1-1; a possible D gene is TRBD1 (5 bases). This TCR was sampled from an adult with an advanced solid tumor such as melanoma, head and neck, liver or kidney cancer. The material sequenced was CD4+ or CD8+ T cells sorted from blood, taken in a trial of the OX40 agonist ivuxolimab. The CDR3 loop reads CASIMTETNTEAFF. The CDR3 DNA sequence: TGTGCCAGTATCATGACAGAGACGAACACTGAAGCTTTCTTT.